The 9 T cell receptor beta chains listed next were all sequenced from one sample in a study of cytomegalovirus exposure and HLA in healthy donors. The PCR was carried out with 60 Vbeta primers and 13 Jbeta primers. Assay used: immunoSEQ multiplex PCR; TCRdb lists only in-frame clones, some missing. This table holds around 250,000 clones, 70% to 90% found once. The material sequenced was PBMCs. These receptors all stem from a woman between 55 and 75 years old in good health and CMV-seropositive.

This clone was picked up a small number of times. The genes are TRBV5-1 and TRBJ1-1; 8 nucleotides line up with TRBD1. The CDR3 extends over 14 amino acids. Trimming cost V 3 bases and J 6 bases; bases outside gene matches: 7. Germline CDR1 is SGHRS and CDR2 is YFSETQ. The CDR3 sequence is CASSSGQAYAEAFF. CDR3 nucleotides: TGCGCCAGCAGCTCGGGACAGGCCTACGCTGAAGCTTTCTTT.

The chain has TRBV19 and TRBJ2-6; the match to TRBD1 covers 8 bases. Germline loops: CDR1 LNHDA, CDR2 SQIVND (reference sequence). The CDR3 is 18 residues long. J lost 3 bases, V lost 7 bases, and 14 bases had no gene match. As DNA, the CDR3 is TGTGCCAGTATCCCCGGACAGGGCCGTTTAGGTGGGGCCAACGTCCTGACTTTC. Encoded protein: CASIPGQGRLGGANVLTF.

This chain connects TRBV5-1 to TRBJ1-5; perhaps TRBD1 as D (5 bases). This CDR3 region has 14 residues. Germline V gene lookup returns CDR1 SGHRS and CDR2 YFSETQ. Deletions cut 2 bases from V and 5 bases from J, with 11 bases between. The CDR3 sequence: CASSLGEGDQPQHF. The CDR3 bases are TGCGCCAGCAGCTTAGGGGAGGGAGATCAGCCCCAGCATTTT.

The chain recombines TRBV15 with TRBJ2-1, with 9 nucleotides matching TRBD2. The CDR3 has 15 residues. Per the germline V gene, CDR1 is LNHNV and CDR2 is YYDKDF (reference sequence). Trimming at V came to 3 bases and at J to 10 bases, leaving 10 bases not matched to a gene. CDR3 sequence reads: CATSRLNSGSYEQFF. The DNA for the CDR3 is TGTGCCACCAGCAGGCTCAATAGCGGGAGCTACGAGCAGTTCTTC.

In this sample, this clone turned up once. This chain links TRBV19 with TRBJ2-1; D possibly corresponds to TRBD2 (6 bases). The CDR3 has 16 residues. Germline assignment: CDR1 LNHDA and CDR2 SQIVND (reference sequence). Trimming took off 3 bases at V and 1 base at J, with 13 bases between the two ends. The CDR3 is CASSILGTGSYNEQFF. CDR3 coding DNA: TGTGCCAGTAGTATTCTCGGGACTGGGTCCTACAATGAGCAGTTCTTC.

V and J are TRBV6-1 and TRBJ2-7; weak D call: TRBD2 (6 bases). The V end was cut by 2 bases, the J end by 3 bases, with 11 bases between. This CDR3 is built from 14 residues. Germline V gene sequence: CDR1 MNHNS, CDR2 SASEGT. Here the CDR3 reads CASSETGRYYEQYF. The CDR3 DNA reads TGTGCCAGCAGTGAAACTGGGAGGTACTACGAGCAGTACTTC.

The chain employs TRBV5-1 and TRBJ2-2; D is ambiguous. The germline gives CDR1 SGHRS, CDR2 YFSETQ. Trimming stripped 0 bases from V and 0 bases from J, with 9 bases between. The CDR3 spans 16 residues. CDR3 amino acids: CASSLARDSNTGELFF. For the CDR3, the DNA is TGCGCCAGCAGCTTGGCGAGAGATTCGAACACCGGGGAGCTGTTTTTT.

The rearrangement uses TRBV15 and TRBJ2-1; TRBD2 matches 10 bases. CDR1 and CDR2 (germline): LNHNV, YYDKDF (reference sequence). The CDR3 consists of 16 residues. Trimming removed 1 base from V and 4 bases from J; junction bases left unmatched: 4. CDR3 in DNA: TGTGCCACCAGCAGAGGTGGACTAGCGGCTTACAATGAGCAGTTCTTC. Translation: CATSRGGLAAYNEQFF.

This chain joins TRBV5-1 and TRBJ1-1, with unresolved D. The CDR3 has 13 amino acids. Germline V gives CDR1 SGHRS, CDR2 YFSETQ. Between the trimmed V and J ends, which lost 0 bases and 8 bases, there was a span of 11 bases. The CDR3 nucleotides read TGCGCCAGCAGCTTGGCCCGGACTAGGGAAGCTTTCTTT. Amino acids: CASSLARTREAFF.